The 20 T cell receptor beta chains below come from one sample, sequenced in a study of liver allograft versus peripheral blood T cells. The overall study: Within transplanted livers, the T cell receptor repertoires were examined and compared against the repertoires present in the peripheral blood of liver transplant recipients.

TCRdb re-called the reads with MiXCR, one entry per CDR3 protein. The sample includes 9,500 to 13,000 distinct CDR3 sequences, about 25% of them seen just once. Every receptor here comes from a human patient who had a liver transplant. Some T cells may be the graft donor's.

In this sample, this clonotype is medium-sized. The chain uses TRBV6-5 and TRBJ1-2, with 8 bases that match TRBD1. CDR1 is MNHEY and CDR2 is SVGAGI in the germline V gene. V dropped 11 bases and J dropped 1; count of bases not matched to a gene: 18. This CDR3 region has 17 residues. CDR3 nucleotide sequence: TGTGCCGGGTCGGGACAGGCGAAGGGGAGCGGTAACTATGGCTACACCTTC. Its translation is CAGSGQAKGSGNYGYTF.

This clonotype has only a few counts. J is TRBJ2-1 and V is TRBV6-2 or TRBV6-3; 13 nucleotides line up with TRBD2. The CDR3 runs 15 residues. J gave up 7 bases and V 3 bases, and 3 bases lay outside the gene matches. Germline V lookup: CDR1 MNHEY, CDR2 SVGEGT. The CDR3 spells CASSYLLAGGNEQFF. The DNA of the CDR3 is TGTGCCAGCAGTTATTTACTAGCGGGGGGGAATGAGCAGTTCTTC.

The rearrangement joins TRBV9 to TRBJ1-6; 8 bases agree with TRBD1. The germline gives CDR1 SGDLS, CDR2 YYNGEE. V was pared by 3 bases and J by 9 bases, with 11 bases of the junction left unmatched. The CDR3 extends over 16 amino acids. The CDR3: CASSAQPGGLGSPLHF. In nucleotides, the CDR3 is TGTGCCAGCAGCGCCCAACCAGGGGGCTTGGGTTCACCCCTCCACTTT.

By share, this clonotype counts as medium-sized. CDR3 sequence (DNA): TGTGCCAGCAGCTTATTTTCTGCCGGTGAAGCTTTCTTT. Translation: CASSLFSAGEAFF. The chain uses TRBV7-2 and TRBJ1-1, with D hard to call. The CDR3 has 13 residues. V dropped 2 bases and J dropped 7 bases, with 11 bases sitting between them. Germline V gives CDR1 SGHTA, CDR2 FQGNSA.

Within the sample, this clonotype is medium-sized. The rearrangement uses TRBV6-1 and TRBJ2-3, with D hard to call. Germline V gene lookup returns CDR1 MNHNS and CDR2 SASEGT. CDR3 length: 16 residues. Trimming took off 8 bases at V and 3 bases at J, with 21 bases between the two ends. CDR3 sequence reads: CASATHPGTPTDTQYF. CDR3 sequence (DNA): TGTGCCAGCGCCACGCACCCGGGCACACCTACAGATACGCAGTATTTT.

This clonotype is labeled as medium-sized. V is TRBV18 and J is TRBJ1-1; TRBD1 matches 12 bases. The ends lost 3 bases at V and 4 bases at J; junction bases unmatched: 6. This CDR3 is built from 16 residues. CDR1 and CDR2 from the germline V gene are KGHSH and LQKENI. CDR3 DNA: TGTGCCAGCTCACCTACCGGGACAGGGGGCTTCACTGAAGCTTTCTTT. As protein: CASSPTGTGGFTEAFF.

V is TRBV5-6 and J is TRBJ1-6, with D tentatively TRBD1 (6 bases). CDR3 length: 15 amino acids. Germline CDR1 SGHDT, CDR2 YYEEEE. V lost 0 bases and J lost 9, with 13 bases in between. CDR3 sequence: CASSLGIRGPSPLHF. The CDR3 DNA follows: TGTGCCAGCAGCTTGGGAATCAGGGGTCCTTCACCCCTCCACTTT.

This clonotype was seen ten or more times. The CDR3 sequence: CASRRKRPQLASYTGELFF. The CDR3 DNA follows: TGTGCCAGCAGACGGAAACGACCTCAGCTCGCCTCTTACACCGGGGAGCTGTTTTTT. The rearrangement joins TRBV27 to TRBJ2-2; D ambiguous. This CDR3 contains 19 residues. The germline gives CDR1 MNHEY, CDR2 SMNVEV (reference sequence). With 6 bases removed from V and 3 bases from J, the gap between germline ends came to 26 bases.

The chain links TRBV13 to TRBJ2-7, with 10 bases matching TRBD2. The CDR3 contains 15 residues. With 2 bases clipped from V and 4 bases from J, the junction kept 5 bases outside the gene matches. Germline-derived CDR1 and CDR2 are PRHDT and FYEKMQ (reference sequence). The CDR3 here is CASSLKPSGRYEQYF. CDR3 DNA sequence: TGTGCCAGCAGCTTAAAGCCTAGCGGGAGATACGAGCAGTACTTC.

This clonotype rates as medium-sized. This rearrangement joins TRBV6-5 to TRBJ1-1; weak D call: TRBD1 (6 bases). V lost 6 bases, J lost 3 bases, and 23 bases lay in between. Germline V CDR1 and CDR2: MNHEY, SVGAGI. CDR3 length: 17 residues. The CDR3 sequence is CASRYSAMGADYTEAFF. The CDR3 DNA follows: TGTGCCAGCAGATATTCCGCAATGGGGGCGGATTACACTGAAGCTTTCTTT.

The V gene is TRBV24-1, the J gene TRBJ1-2; no firm D call. The germline CDR1 and CDR2 sequences are KGHDR and SFDVKD. V was clipped by 4 bases and J by 5 bases, with 16 bases between them. The CDR3 consists of 15 residues. The CDR3 DNA reads as TGTGCCACCAGTGACACACGGTCAGGAGGTTATGGCTACACCTTC. It is translated as CATSDTRSGGYGYTF.

This clonotype was detected only a few times. J is TRBJ1-1 and V is TRBV5-4; the match to TRBD1 covers 8 bases. The CDR3 sequence is 15 residues long. CDR1 is SGHNT and CDR2 is YYREEE in the germline V gene (reference sequence). The junction had 4 bases not matched to a gene; V was cut back by 0 bases and J by 3 bases. CDR3 bases: TGTGCCAGCAGCTTGGCCCGACAGGGGTACACTGAAGCTTTCTTT. Translating it yields CASSLARQGYTEAFF.

This clonotype was seen a few times. The DNA of the CDR3 is TGTGCCAGCAGTGAAGTATTCAGGGGCTCACCCCTCCACTTT. The encoded protein is CASSEVFRGSPLHF. The V gene is TRBV6-1, the J gene TRBJ1-6; TRBD1 is a possible D gene (6 bases). V was cut by 1 base and J by 10 bases, with 11 bases left in between. The length of the CDR3 is 14 residues. The germline V gene encodes CDR1 MNHNS and CDR2 SASEGT.

Judged by abundance, this clonotype is medium-sized. The V call is TRBV19, the J call TRBJ1-2, with a possible D match to TRBD1 (6 bases). Germline CDR1 is LNHDA and CDR2 is SQIVND (reference sequence). This CDR3 contains 15 residues. Trimming left V 4 bases short and J 5 bases short, with 17 bases between. CDR3 in DNA: TGTGCCAGTAGTACACGGGGGCGAGGGGCTTATGGCTACACCTTC. It encodes CASSTRGRGAYGYTF.

This clonotype rates as medium-sized (0.01 to 0.1%). V usage is TRBV19 and J usage is TRBJ1-4; TRBD1 agrees at 7 bases. Germline lookup yields CDR1 LNHDA and CDR2 SQIVND (reference sequence). V dropped 1 base and J dropped 5; count of bases not matched to a gene: 4. This CDR3 spans 15 amino acids. CDR3 protein: CASSIGQGQNEKLFF. The CDR3 coding sequence is TGTGCCAGTAGTATAGGACAGGGACAGAATGAAAAACTGTTTTTT.

This clonotype was observed a handful of times. The gene calls are TRBV7-2 and TRBJ2-1; D perhaps matches TRBD2 (7 bases). V shed 3 bases and J shed 5 bases, with 14 bases lying between them. This CDR3 is 15 amino acids long. Germline loops: CDR1 SGHTA, CDR2 FQGNSA. CDR3 in amino acids: CASSLWGGTNNEQFF. For the CDR3, the DNA is TGTGCCAGCAGCTTGTGGGGGGGCACTAACAATGAGCAGTTCTTC.

There are a few counts of this clonotype. J is TRBJ1-2 and V is TRBV14; D gene ambiguous. V shed 1 base and J shed 4 bases, with 10 bases lying between them. The length of the CDR3 is 14 residues. The germline V gene encodes CDR1 SGHDN and CDR2 FVKESK. The CDR3 here is CASSQVQHPYGYTF. For the CDR3, the DNA is TGTGCCAGCAGCCAAGTGCAGCATCCCTATGGCTACACCTTC.

The V and J genes are TRBV6-1 and TRBJ1-2, with a tentative D call TRBD1 (6 bases). This CDR3 contains 14 residues. V lost 5 bases and J lost 6, with 16 bases in between. Germline values: CDR1 MNHNS, CDR2 SASEGT. DNA for the CDR3: TGTGCCAGCAGTTGGGGGGGGCAGGGTGATGGCTACACCTTC. This encodes CASSWGGQGDGYTF.

This clonotype is medium-sized by share. V is TRBV18 and J is TRBJ1-3; TRBD1 matches at 9 bases. This CDR3 comprises 16 residues. The junction had 2 bases not matched to a gene; V was cut back by 0 bases and J by 2 bases. Germline loops: CDR1 KGHSH, CDR2 LQKENI. The CDR3 DNA reads TGTGCCAGCTCACCACCGGGACAGGGAGCTGGAAACACCATATATTTT. Amino acids: CASSPPGQGAGNTIYF.

This clonotype is medium-sized in the sample. This chain uses TRBV6-2 or TRBV6-3 with TRBJ1-3, with D maybe TRBD1 (5 bases). Germline V gene lookup returns CDR1 MNHEY and CDR2 SVGEGT. This CDR3 has 19 residues. Trimming pared 5 bases from V and 0 bases from J, leaving 23 bases between. DNA for the CDR3: TGTGCCAGCAGTCTCATCGGCGGGCTGGGACGAGGCTCTGGAAACACCATATATTTT. It codes for CASSLIGGLGRGSGNTIYF.